This T cell receptor beta chain was captured in a study of post-analysis software for immune sequencing data. This CDR3 contains 17 residues. CDR1 MGHRA and CDR2 YSYEKL come from the germline V gene. V lost 5 bases to trimming and J lost 2 bases; unmatched junction nucleotides: 13. Study-level points and caveats: Normalized Chao1 diversity was significantly lower in multiple sclerosis patients than in controls. Compared with controls, patients had more of roughly five TRBV segments, including TRBV5-6, TRBV5-1 and TRBV20-1.

As regards this clonotype: The antigen remains undetermined.

Carried by the TCR beta cDNA libraries were unique molecular identifiers. TCRdb used MiXCR to reprocess the PCR reads, holding one entry per CDR3 protein. The data contain a few hundred thousand distinct CDR3 sequences, roughly 36% of them singletons. The J gene is TRBJ2-5, the V gene TRBV4-1; 8 bases map to TRBD1. Sequenced sample: blood. The TCR sequence derives from a girl aged 10 to 17 with multiple sclerosis. This chain's CDR3 is CASSEGDRSGFQETQYF. CDR3 nucleotides: TGCGCCAGCAGCGAAGGGGACAGGAGTGGCTTTCAAGAGACCCAGTACTTC.